The 2 T cell receptor beta chains given below trace back to one sample, sequenced in a study of regulatory T cells in long-lasting Graves disease. iRepertoire HTBI primers and Arm-PCR of CDR3 regions built TCR beta libraries. TCRdb re-called the multiplex PCR reads through MiXCR, storing one row per CDR3 protein. The sample includes roughly 610,000 distinct CDR3 sequences, around 15% of them seen just once. Time point of the sample: newly diagnosed GD, antithyroid drugs for less than 3 months. Making the TCR library involved RNA that had been extracted from PBMCs. These same records also appear under a second study, on T cells in Graves' hyperthyroidism and ophthalmopathy.

The sample consisted of peripheral blood mononuclear cells (PBMCs), taken at new diagnosis, from a patient treated with antithyroid drugs. These receptors all come from a man between 18 and 35 years old with Graves disease.

As to this clonotype: One end of the junction is discordant with germline, which a read error may explain. The V and J genes are TRBV14 and TRBJ2-1; possibly TRBD1 for D (5 bases). There are 16 residues in the CDR3. Germline V CDR1 and CDR2: SGHDN, FVKESK. CDR3 region: CAGSLRQGVGYNEQFF. CDR3 DNA sequence: TGTGCCGGCAGCCTTAGGCAAGGGGTTGGATACAATGAGCAGTTCTTC.

The genes are TRBV20-1 and TRBJ2-1; a possible D gene is TRBD2 (6 bases). Trimming pared 3 bases from V and 10 bases from J, leaving 19 bases between. CDR1 is DFQATT and CDR2 is SNEGSKA in the germline V gene (reference sequence). This CDR3 has 14 amino acids. The CDR3 DNA reads TGCAGTGCTAGCGGGCGGGACTCCCGTTTGGAGCAGTTCTTC. Encoded protein: CSASGRDSRLEQFF.